The 5 T cell receptor beta chains given below trace back to one sample, sequenced in a study of blood T cell repertoires in COVID-19. Here immunoSEQ multiplex PCR was the method, and the copy in TCRdb shows in-frame clones only, minus some. The profile shows 35,000 to 50,000 clones, around 84% of them singletons. Sequencing input: peripheral blood. The source of these receptors is a human donor in a cohort sampled during active COVID-19.

The chain recombines TRBV6-5 with TRBJ1-6; a weak D match, TRBD1 (5 bases). The V gene's germline CDR1 is MNHEY and CDR2 SVGAGI. V was cut by 2 bases and J by 5 bases, with 10 bases left in between. The CDR3 length is 15 residues. CDR3 DNA sequence: TGTGCCAGCAGTTACGGCAGGGCGAATAATTCACCCCTCCACTTT. Translating gives CASSYGRANNSPLHF.

The J gene is TRBJ2-7, the V gene TRBV6-1; 11 nucleotides match TRBD2. Unmatched junction bases numbered 4, after V lost 2 bases and J lost 7 bases. Germline CDR1 MNHNS, CDR2 SASEGT. The CDR3 spans 14 residues. CDR3 in DNA: TGTGCCAGCAGTGAACAGGCTAGCGGGGGGGAGCAGTACTTC. Translating gives CASSEQASGGEQYF.

The chain links TRBV4-1 to TRBJ1-3; D might be TRBD1 (6 bases). The CDR3 extends over 19 amino acids. In germline, CDR1 is MGHRA, CDR2 YSYEKL. With 1 base removed from V and 0 bases from J, the gap between germline ends came to 19 bases. The CDR3 DNA is TGCGCCAGCAGCCAAGGGGGGGGGACATTCCATAACTCTGGAAACACCATATATTTT. This encodes CASSQGGGTFHNSGNTIYF.

The sample holds one count of this clone. The chain employs TRBV5-1 and TRBJ1-5; D gene ambiguous. Per germline, CDR1 SGHRS and CDR2 YFSETQ. V was cut by 0 bases and J by 0 bases, with 7 bases left in between. This CDR3 region has 15 residues. Here the CDR3 DNA reads TGCGCCAGCAGCTTGGGGCACAGTAGCAATCAGCCCCAGCATTTT. Protein product: CASSLGHSSNQPQHF. Drawing the rest from reference TRBV5-1 and TRBJ1-5, the complete variable domain is KAGVTQTPRYLIKTRGQQVTLSCSPISGHRSVSWYQQTPGQGLQFLFEYFSETQRNKGNFPGRFSGRQFSNSRSEMNVSTLELGDSALYLCASSLGHSSNQPQHFGDGTRLSIL.

The rearrangement joins TRBV19 to TRBJ2-1; weak D call: TRBD1 (6 bases). V was clipped by 3 bases and J by 0 bases, with 12 bases between them. This CDR3 comprises 16 residues. Per germline, CDR1 LNHDA and CDR2 SQIVND (reference sequence). CDR3 nucleotides: TGTGCCAGTAGTATCCCCAGGGGAATCTCCTACAATGAGCAGTTCTTC. This translates into CASSIPRGISYNEQFF.